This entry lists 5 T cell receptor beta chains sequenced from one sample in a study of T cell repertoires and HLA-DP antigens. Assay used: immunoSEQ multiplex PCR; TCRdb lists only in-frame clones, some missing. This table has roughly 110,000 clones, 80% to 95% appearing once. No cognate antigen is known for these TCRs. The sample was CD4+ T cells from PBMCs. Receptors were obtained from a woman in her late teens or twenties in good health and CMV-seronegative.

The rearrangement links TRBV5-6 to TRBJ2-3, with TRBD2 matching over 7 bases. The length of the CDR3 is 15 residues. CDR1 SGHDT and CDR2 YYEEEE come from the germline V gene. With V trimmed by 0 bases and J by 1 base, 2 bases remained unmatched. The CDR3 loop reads CASSLEGRGTDTQYF. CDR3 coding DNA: TGTGCCAGCAGCTTGGAGGGGAGGGGCACAGATACGCAGTATTTT. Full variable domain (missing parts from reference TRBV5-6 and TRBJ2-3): DAGVTQSPTHLIKTRGQQVTLRCSPKSGHDTVSWYQQALGQGPQFIFQYYEEEERQRGNFPDRFSGHQFPNYSSELNVNALLLGDSALYLCASSLEGRGTDTQYFGPGTRLTVL.

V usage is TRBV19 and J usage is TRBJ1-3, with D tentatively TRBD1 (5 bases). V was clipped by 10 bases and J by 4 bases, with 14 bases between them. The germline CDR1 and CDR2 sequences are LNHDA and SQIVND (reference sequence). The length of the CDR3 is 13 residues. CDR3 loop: CATHGGVGNTIYF. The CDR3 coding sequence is TGTGCCACCCACGGGGGGGTCGGAAACACCATATATTTT.

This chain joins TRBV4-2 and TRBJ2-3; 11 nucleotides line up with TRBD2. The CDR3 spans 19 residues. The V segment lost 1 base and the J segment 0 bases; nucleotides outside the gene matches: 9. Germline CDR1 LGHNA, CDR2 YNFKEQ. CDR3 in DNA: TGTGCCAGCAGCCAAGCTTTACTAGCGGGAGTCGGGAGCACAGATACGCAGTATTTT. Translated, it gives CASSQALLAGVGSTDTQYF.

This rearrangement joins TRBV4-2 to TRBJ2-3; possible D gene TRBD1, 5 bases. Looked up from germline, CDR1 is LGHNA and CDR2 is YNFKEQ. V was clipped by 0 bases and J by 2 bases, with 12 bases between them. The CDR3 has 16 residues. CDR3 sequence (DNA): TGTGCCAGCAGCCAAGAACTTGGGGCAATCACAGATACGCAGTATTTT. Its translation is CASSQELGAITDTQYF.

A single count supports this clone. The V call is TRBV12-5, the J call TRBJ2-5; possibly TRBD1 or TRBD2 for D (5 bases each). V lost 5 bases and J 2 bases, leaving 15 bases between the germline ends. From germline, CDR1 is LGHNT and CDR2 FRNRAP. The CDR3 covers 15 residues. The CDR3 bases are TGTGCTAGTGGTCCCGACCGGGGCCCTCAAGAGACCCAGTACTTC. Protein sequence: CASGPDRGPQETQYF.